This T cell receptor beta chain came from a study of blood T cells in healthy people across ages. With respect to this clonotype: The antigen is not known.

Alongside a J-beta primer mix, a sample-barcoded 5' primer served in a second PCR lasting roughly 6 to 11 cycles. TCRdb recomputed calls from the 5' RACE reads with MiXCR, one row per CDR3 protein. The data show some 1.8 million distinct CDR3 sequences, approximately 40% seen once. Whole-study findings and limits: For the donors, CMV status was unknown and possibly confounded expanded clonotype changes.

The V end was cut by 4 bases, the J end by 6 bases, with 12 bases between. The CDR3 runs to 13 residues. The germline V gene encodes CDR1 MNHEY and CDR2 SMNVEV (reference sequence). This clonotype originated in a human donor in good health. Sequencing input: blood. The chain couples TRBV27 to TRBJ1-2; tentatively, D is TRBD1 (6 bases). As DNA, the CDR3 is TGTGCCAGCAGTTCATGGGGGGGCAATGGCTACACCTTC. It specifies CASSSWGGNGYTF.